The sequence of this T cell receptor beta chain was determined in a study of OX40 agonist ivuxolimab in advanced cancers. Study-wide context: The drug used for patients, ivuxolimab, was an agonistic anti-OX40 (CD134) antibody. The study, taken as a whole, reports: In a subset of nonresponders, normalized T-cell clonal expansion was also low.

After removal of 8 bases from V and 3 bases from J, the junction contained 7 bases not matched to a gene. The CDR3 totals 13 residues. Germline V gene lookup returns CDR1 SGHDN and CDR2 FVKESK. Assay: immunoSEQ multiplex PCR; the TCRdb copy retains only in-frame clones and omits some. The sample shows 20,000 to 25,000 clones, 75% to 85% of them seen only once. In regard to this clone: Its antigen remains unidentified.

This sequence joins TRBV14 and TRBJ2-7, with 7 positions matching TRBD1. The material was CD4+ or CD8+ T cells sorted from blood, obtained in a trial of the OX40 agonist ivuxolimab. The sequence was collected from an adult with an advanced solid tumor such as melanoma, head and neck, liver or kidney cancer. The CDR3 is CASGPGQDYEQYF. The CDR3 nucleotides are TGTGCCAGCGGTCCAGGACAGGACTACGAGCAGTACTTC.